This T cell receptor beta chain was sequenced during a study of cytomegalovirus exposure and HLA in healthy donors. This PCR relied on a set of 60 Vbeta primers and 13 Jbeta primers. Sequencing used immunoSEQ multiplex PCR; TCRdb keeps in-frame clones, though not all of them. The table lists around 99,000 clones, approximately 79% of them singletons. Study-level findings and limits: In vitro assays verified that a few CMV-associated chains recognized CMV antigens specifically. Cytomegalovirus-associated status was assigned to about 150 TCR beta chains. There was a cluster of highly shared sequence variants that was likely a sequencing artifact.

Germline-derived CDR1 and CDR2 are SGHRS and YFSETQ. V gave up 0 bases and J gave up 2 bases, with 7 bases separating them. The CDR3 contains 14 residues. Concerning this clone: Antigen unknown.

This clonotype was obtained from a woman aged 35 to 49 in good health and CMV-seropositive. This chain uses TRBV5-1 with TRBJ2-3; D not resolved. Material for sequencing was PBMCs. The CDR3 reads CASSLDSNTDTQYF. As DNA, the CDR3 is TGCGCCAGCAGCTTGGATAGTAACACAGATACGCAGTATTTT.